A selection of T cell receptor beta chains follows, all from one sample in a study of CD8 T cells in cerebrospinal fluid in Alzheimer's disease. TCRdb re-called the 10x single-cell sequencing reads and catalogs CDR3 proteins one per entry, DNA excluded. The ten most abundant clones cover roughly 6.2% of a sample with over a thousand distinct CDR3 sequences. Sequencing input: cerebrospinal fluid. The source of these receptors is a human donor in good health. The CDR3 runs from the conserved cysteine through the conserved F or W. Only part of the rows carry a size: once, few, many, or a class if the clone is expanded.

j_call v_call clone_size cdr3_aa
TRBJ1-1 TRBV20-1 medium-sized CSAAEPGAITEAFF
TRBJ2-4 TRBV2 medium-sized CASSDPRDMGVIQYF
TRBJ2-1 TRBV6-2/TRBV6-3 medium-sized CASSEGLGVHNEQFF
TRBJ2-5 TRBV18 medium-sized CASSPTSGGALQETQYF
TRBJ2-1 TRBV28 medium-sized CASTPRRGFDEQFF
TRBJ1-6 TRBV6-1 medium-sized CASRGGPTYNSPLHF
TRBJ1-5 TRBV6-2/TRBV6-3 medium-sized CASSSDGNQPQHF
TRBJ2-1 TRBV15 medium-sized CATSRERLRDEQFF
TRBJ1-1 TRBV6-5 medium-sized CASTRGGLGTEAFF
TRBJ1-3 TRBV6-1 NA CASRSLPADRGYGNTIYF
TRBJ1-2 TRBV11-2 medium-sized CASSFEGNYGYTF
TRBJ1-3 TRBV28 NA CASSQTGGVSGNTIYF
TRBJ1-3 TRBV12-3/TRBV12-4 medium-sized CASSRGAGGNTIYF
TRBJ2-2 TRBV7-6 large CASSPLGAGELFF
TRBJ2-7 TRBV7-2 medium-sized CASSWGGTGREQYF
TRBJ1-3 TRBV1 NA CTSSQDGPAGRSGNTIYF
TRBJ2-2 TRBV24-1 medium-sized CATSSGTGGSGELFF
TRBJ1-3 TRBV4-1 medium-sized CASSQVEQGAGNTIYF
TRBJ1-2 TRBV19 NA CASSIARDGYTF
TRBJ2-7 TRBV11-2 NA CASSPRGGAVYEQYF
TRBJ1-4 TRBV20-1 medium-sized CSAKGHLNEKLFF
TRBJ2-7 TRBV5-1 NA CASSLSGSSYEQYF
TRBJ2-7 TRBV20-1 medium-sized CSAFGGSYEQYF
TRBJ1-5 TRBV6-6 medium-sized CASSYSSSNQPQHF
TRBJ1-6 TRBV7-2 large CASSSTGTGDAPLHF
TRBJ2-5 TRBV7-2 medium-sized CASSSRTGGFSMAQYF
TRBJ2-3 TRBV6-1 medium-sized CASSDRDRVTDTQYF
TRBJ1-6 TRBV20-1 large CSAKKLDRSSYNSPLHF
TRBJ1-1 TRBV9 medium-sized CASSVGFSENTEAFF
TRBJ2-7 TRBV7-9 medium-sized CASSPRTGGSYEQYF
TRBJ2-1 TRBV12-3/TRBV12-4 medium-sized CASSFGGSSYNEQFF
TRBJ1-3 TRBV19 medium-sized CASSAFGNTIYF
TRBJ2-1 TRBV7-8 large CASSFINEQFF
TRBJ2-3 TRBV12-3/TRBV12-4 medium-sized CASSPGEADTQYF
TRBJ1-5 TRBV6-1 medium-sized CASRAIPSGRNQPQHF
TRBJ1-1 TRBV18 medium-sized CASSPRQGGGNTEAFF
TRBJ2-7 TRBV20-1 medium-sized CSGAGGNTDEQYF
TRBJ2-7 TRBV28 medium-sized CASSFGGTYEQYF
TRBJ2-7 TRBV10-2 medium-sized CASSEPGTGGSYEQYF
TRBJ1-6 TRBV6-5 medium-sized CASSPLQGTLHF
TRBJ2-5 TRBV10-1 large CASGRRDSQETQYF
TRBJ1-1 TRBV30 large CAWSAYTEAFF
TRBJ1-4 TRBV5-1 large CASSSSTETDEKLFF
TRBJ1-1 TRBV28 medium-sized CASTSSPGQGEEAFF
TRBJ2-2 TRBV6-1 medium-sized CASSSGRLSYGELFF